Shown below are 25 T cell receptor beta chains from a single sample sequenced in a study of T cells in Graves' hyperthyroidism and ophthalmopathy (dated 2019 in TCRdb). The library was obtained by multiplex PCR. The instrument given in TCRdb is Illumina HiSeq 2000. TCR beta CDR3 regions were amplified from RNA transcripts. For the first round of RT-PCR on the TCR CDR3, the HTBI primer set was used together with the Qiagen OneStep RT-PCR kit. The public reads were reprocessed in TCRdb via fastp at Q25 and MiXCR, keeping in-frame beta chains. Each entry is one CDR3 protein sequence, shown with its most common DNA and genes. Present in this sample are 500,000 to 550,000 distinct CDR3 sequences, around 20% of which were seen just once. The ten biggest clones cover around 27% of the sample. Sequences were obtained from blood. These receptors were obtained from a man younger than 35 with Graves' hyperthyroidism.

This clonotype was recorded at least ten times. The chain employs TRBV20-1 and TRBJ2-1; D possibly corresponds to TRBD1 (5 bases). The V gene's germline CDR1 is DFQATT and CDR2 SNEGSKA (reference sequence). The CDR3 spans 12 residues. The V end was cut by 6 bases, the J end by 7 bases, with 13 bases between. CDR3 loop: CSAQGVWNEQFF. The CDR3 nucleotides read TGCAGTGCCCAGGGTGTTTGGAATGAGCAGTTCTTC.

In this sample, this clonotype turned up many times. The rearrangement links TRBV6-1 to TRBJ2-7, with 9 bases fitting TRBD1. Per germline, CDR1 MNHNS and CDR2 SASEGT. V trimming: 3 bases; J trimming: 6 bases; junction bases outside the gene matches: 3. The CDR3 has 13 residues. The chain's CDR3 is CASSDRQGVEQYF. Written as DNA, the CDR3 is TGTGCCAGCAGTGATCGACAGGGGGTCGAGCAGTACTTC.

This clonotype has more than one count but fewer than ten. The chain combines TRBV11-3 with TRBJ2-5; 8 nucleotides line up with TRBD1. The CDR3 is 16 residues long. The germline CDR1 and CDR2 sequences are SGHNT and YENEEA. V gave up 1 base and J gave up 1 base; unmatched junction bases: 5. In nucleotides, the CDR3 is TGTGCCAGCAGCTTAGGTCTACAGGGGGTCCAAGAGACCCAGTACTTC. Protein: CASSLGLQGVQETQYF.

As concerns this clonotype: It may be a read error: a sequence one base away is much more abundant. The chain is built from TRBV29-1 and TRBJ2-2; 11 bases align to TRBD1. CDR1 is SQVTM, CDR2 ANQGSEA, per germline. This CDR3 region has 14 residues. Here the CDR3 reads CSVIGTGGAGELCF. DNA of the CDR3: TGCAGCGTGATCGGGACAGGGGGAGCTGGGGAGCTGTGTTTT.

This clonotype was found a few times. The chain is built from TRBV19 and TRBJ1-6; the D is unclear. CDR1 and CDR2 from the germline V gene are LNHDA and SQIVND (reference sequence). CDR3 length: 9 residues. The V gene lost 8 bases and the J gene lost 10 bases, with 3 bases spanning the gap. Written as DNA, the CDR3 is TGTGCCAGTGGCTCACCCCTCCACTTT. It yields the protein CASGSPLHF. Full variable domain (remainder filled in from reference TRBV19 and TRBJ1-6): DGGITQSPKYLFRKEGQNVTLSCEQNLNHDAMYWYRQDPGQGLRLIYYSQIVNDFQKGDIAEGYSVSREKKESFPLTVTSAQKNPTAFYLCASGSPLHFGNGTRLTVT.

With regard to this clonotype: The conserved phenylalanine or tryptophan is not found at the CDR3 terminus, so this likely reflects a read error. This chain connects TRBV13 to TRBJ1-1; D is unclear. V was shortened by 6 bases and J by 4 bases, with 15 bases between the two germline ends. CDR3 length equals 14 residues. Per the germline V gene, CDR1 is PRHDT and CDR2 is FYEKMQ (reference sequence). The CDR3: CASRSFGPSTEAFY. The CDR3 region has the DNA TGTGCCAGCAGATCATTCGGACCTAGCACTGAAGCTTTCTAT.

This clonotype was seen a few times. The V and J genes are TRBV7-9 and TRBJ1-1; maybe TRBD1 (6 bases). The CDR3 loop spans 13 amino acids. Germline V gene data show CDR1 as SEHNR and CDR2 as FQNEAQ (reference sequence). Trimming stripped 10 bases from V and 1 base from J, with 13 bases between. The CDR3 loop reads CAIRYRANTEAFF. CDR3 nucleotides: TGTGCCATCAGGTACAGGGCGAACACTGAAGCTTTCTTT.

Ten or more counts support this clonotype. The chain uses TRBV12-3 or TRBV12-4 and TRBJ1-2; 7 positions agree with TRBD1. The CDR3 extends over 13 amino acids. The V and J ends lost 6 bases and 4 bases, in that order; junction bases with no gene match: 5. Here the CDR3 reads CASRDRAIYGYTF. The CDR3, as DNA: TGTGCCAGCAGAGACAGGGCTATCTATGGCTACACCTTC.

This clonotype was found many times. The rearrangement links TRBV29-1 to TRBJ1-1; D not resolved. The CDR3 covers 14 residues. From germline, CDR1 is SQVTM and CDR2 ANQGSEA. Trimming pared 4 bases from V and 0 bases from J, leaving 12 bases between. The CDR3 loop reads CSVGHQEMNTEAFF. DNA of the CDR3: TGCAGCGTTGGACACCAAGAGATGAACACTGAAGCTTTCTTT.

This clonotype was seen many times. The genes are TRBV27 and TRBJ2-5, with TRBD2 matching over 10 bases. V dropped 5 bases and J dropped 4; count of bases not matched to a gene: 10. This CDR3 has 16 amino acids. CDR1 and CDR2 from the germline V gene are MNHEY and SMNVEV (reference sequence). The CDR3 loop reads CASSRSGGALGETQYF. CDR3 nucleotide sequence: TGTGCCAGCAGTAGAAGCGGGGGGGCATTAGGAGAGACCCAGTACTTC.

This clonotype was seen ten or more times. The chain joins TRBV5-6 to TRBJ1-1; D gene ambiguous. In germline, CDR1 is SGHDT, CDR2 YYEEEE. Between the trimmed V and J ends, which lost 2 bases and 0 bases, there was a span of 8 bases. This CDR3 has 14 residues. In DNA form, the CDR3 reads TGTGCCAGCAGCTTTCCCAAGATGAACACTGAAGCTTTCTTT. The encoded protein is CASSFPKMNTEAFF.

This clonotype was counted ten times or more. V and J are TRBV5-1 and TRBJ1-2; 7 nucleotides match TRBD1. The germline gives CDR1 SGHRS, CDR2 YFSETQ. The CDR3 loop spans 19 amino acids. J was trimmed by 2 bases and V by 0 bases; bases with no gene match: 16. CDR3 bases: TGCGCCAGCAGCTTGGCCTCCAGGGGGACAGAATCCACCAACTATGGCTACACCTTC. Translating gives CASSLASRGTESTNYGYTF.

With regard to this clonotype: Just one base apart from a much larger clone, this may be a read error. The CDR3 does not end in the conserved phenylalanine or tryptophan, so this is likely a read error. The chain is built from TRBV28 and TRBJ1-2, with 8 bases identical to TRBD1. This CDR3 region has 17 residues. With V trimmed by 5 bases and J by 1 base, 12 bases remained unmatched. Looked up from germline, CDR1 is MDHEN and CDR2 is SYDVKM. The CDR3 DNA reads TGTGCCAGCAGTCCCCGGACAGGGTCCATTTTTAACTATGGCTACACCTAC. Its protein product is CASSPRTGSIFNYGYTY.

This clonotype was recorded many times. This chain uses TRBV4-2 with TRBJ1-2; D possibly corresponds to TRBD1 (5 bases). V lost 0 bases to trimming and J lost 8 bases, with 10 bases between them. The germline V gene has CDR1 LGHNA and CDR2 YNFKEQ. This CDR3 region has 13 residues. CDR3 residues: CASSQEDKMGYTF. CDR3 bases: TGTGCCAGCAGCCAAGAGGACAAGATGGGCTACACCTTC.

Points on this clonotype: A single base separates this from a much larger clone, so it may be a read error. This rearrangement joins TRBV6-2 or TRBV6-3 to TRBJ1-2, with 7 bases matching TRBD1. Losses at the gene ends were 6 bases for V and 4 bases for J; bases not matched to a gene: 2. CDR1 and CDR2 (germline): MNHEY, SVGEGT. The CDR3 consists of 12 residues. The CDR3 sequence is CASRGTAYGYTF. In DNA, the CDR3 is TGTGCCAGCAGGGGGACAGCCTATGGCTACACCTTC.

This clonotype was counted ten times or more. The V call is TRBV28, the J call TRBJ2-5; 7 bases map to TRBD1. Germline V gene sequence: CDR1 MDHEN, CDR2 SYDVKM. This CDR3 comprises 16 residues. With V trimmed by 7 bases and J by 5 bases, 16 bases remained unmatched. As DNA, the CDR3 is TGTGCCAGCAATCAGTTGTACAGGGGTTGGCTCGAGACCCAGTACTTC. Its protein is CASNQLYRGWLETQYF. Together with reference TRBV28 and TRBJ2-5, the CDR3 gives the full variable domain: DVKVTQSSRYLVKRTGEKVFLECVQDMDHENMFWYRQDPGLGLRLIYFSYDVKMKEKGDIPEGYSVSREKKERFSLILESASTNQTSMYLCASNQLYRGWLETQYFGPGTRLLVL.

CDR3 in DNA: TGCAGTGCTAGGGGGAGACGGGAAAACACTGAAGCTTTCTTT. Protein sequence: CSARGRRENTEAFF. The chain uses TRBV20-1 and TRBJ1-1, with unresolved D. V gave up 3 bases and J gave up 2 bases, with 13 bases separating them. Per germline, CDR1 DFQATT and CDR2 SNEGSKA (reference sequence). The CDR3 extends over 14 amino acids.

This rearrangement joins TRBV30 to TRBJ1-1, with no clear D. The CDR3 has 14 residues. From germline, CDR1 is GTSNPN and CDR2 SVGIG (reference sequence). The V and J ends lost 2 bases and 5 bases respectively, with 15 bases between them. The DNA of the CDR3 is TGTGCCTGGAGTATGACAACGGGTATGACTGAAGCTTTCTTT. Protein sequence: CAWSMTTGMTEAFF.

The rearrangement joins TRBV4-1 to TRBJ2-7; possible D gene TRBD2, 5 bases. The CDR3 consists of 14 residues. V lost 0 bases, J lost 1 base, and 7 bases lay in between. Germline CDR1 and CDR2: MGHRA and YSYEKL. The DNA of the CDR3 is TGCGCCAGCAGCCAAGAATCGGGGTCCTACGAGCAGTACTTC. Amino acids: CASSQESGSYEQYF.

This clonotype was counted many times. The V gene is TRBV28, the J gene TRBJ1-2; maybe TRBD1 (5 bases). CDR1 and CDR2 from the germline V gene are MDHEN and SYDVKM. The length of the CDR3 is 14 residues. The V gene lost 1 base and the J gene lost 2 bases, with 8 bases spanning the gap. CDR3 in amino acids: CASSLSTENYGYTF. The CDR3 coding sequence is TGTGCCAGCAGTTTATCGACAGAGAACTATGGCTACACCTTC.

This clonotype showed up just a few times. V and J are TRBV4-2 and TRBJ1-5; possible D gene TRBD1, 5 bases. V was cut by 4 bases and J by 4 bases, with 17 bases left in between. The CDR3 runs 16 residues. Germline assignment: CDR1 LGHNA and CDR2 YNFKEQ. CDR3 DNA sequence: TGTGCCAGCAGCCCCCGGTACAGGCCCGGGAATCAGCCCCAGCATTTT. The encoded protein is CASSPRYRPGNQPQHF.

The rearrangement uses TRBV6-1 and TRBJ2-5, with TRBD2 matching 9 bases. The CDR3 consists of 15 residues. The V segment lost 7 bases and the J segment 2 bases; nucleotides outside the gene matches: 8. Germline V gives CDR1 MNHNS, CDR2 SASEGT. The CDR3 coding sequence is TGTGCCAGCAAACGGTTGGCGGGAGGGCAAGAGACCCAGTACTTC. It codes for CASKRLAGGQETQYF.

This clonotype appeared a few times. This chain joins TRBV29-1 and TRBJ2-5; maybe TRBD1 (5 bases). With 4 bases removed from V and 5 bases from J, the gap between germline ends came to 14 bases. This CDR3 has 13 amino acids. Per the germline V gene, CDR1 is SQVTM and CDR2 is ANQGSEA. The CDR3 region is CSVARQGFETQYF. In DNA form, the CDR3 reads TGCAGCGTTGCTCGGCAGGGCTTCGAGACCCAGTACTTC.

This clonotype was seen ten or more times. The chain has TRBV27 and TRBJ1-2; D possibly corresponds to TRBD1 (6 bases). V lost 2 bases and J lost 5, with 27 bases in between. CDR1 and CDR2 (germline): MNHEY, SMNVEV (reference sequence). This CDR3 contains 19 residues. The CDR3 reads CASSLTGTPLPNGRYGYTF. CDR3 sequence (DNA): TGTGCCAGCAGTTTAACCGGGACACCCCTGCCAAATGGGAGGTATGGCTACACCTTC.

This clonotype was seen repeatedly, ten times or more. V usage is TRBV20-1 and J usage is TRBJ2-5; D unresolved. This CDR3 contains 12 residues. Germline V gives CDR1 DFQATT, CDR2 SNEGSKA (reference sequence). The V and J ends lost 3 bases and 1 base respectively, with 6 bases between them. This chain's CDR3 is CSARNSQETQYF. The CDR3, as DNA: TGCAGTGCTAGGAACAGCCAAGAGACCCAGTACTTC.